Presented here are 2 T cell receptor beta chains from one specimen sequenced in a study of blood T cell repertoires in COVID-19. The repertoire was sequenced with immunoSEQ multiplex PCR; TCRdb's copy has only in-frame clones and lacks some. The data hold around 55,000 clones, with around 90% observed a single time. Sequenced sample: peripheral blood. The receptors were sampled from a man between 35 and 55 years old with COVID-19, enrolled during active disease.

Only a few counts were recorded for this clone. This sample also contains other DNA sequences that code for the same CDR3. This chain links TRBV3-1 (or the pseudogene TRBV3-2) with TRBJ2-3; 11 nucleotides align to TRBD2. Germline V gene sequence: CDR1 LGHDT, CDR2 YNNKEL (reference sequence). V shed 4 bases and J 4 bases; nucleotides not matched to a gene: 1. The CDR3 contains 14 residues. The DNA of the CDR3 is TGTGCCAGCAGCCTGGGACTAGCGGCAGATACGCAGTATTTT. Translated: CASSLGLAADTQYF.

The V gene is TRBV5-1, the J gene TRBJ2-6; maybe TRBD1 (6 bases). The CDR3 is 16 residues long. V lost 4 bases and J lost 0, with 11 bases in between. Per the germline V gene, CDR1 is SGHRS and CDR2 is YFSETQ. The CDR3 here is CASSGGQVSGANVLTF. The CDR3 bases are TGCGCCAGCAGCGGGGGACAAGTCTCTGGGGCCAACGTCCTGACTTTC. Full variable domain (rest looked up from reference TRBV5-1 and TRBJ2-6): KAGVTQTPRYLIKTRGQQVTLSCSPISGHRSVSWYQQTPGQGLQFLFEYFSETQRNKGNFPGRFSGRQFSNSRSEMNVSTLELGDSALYLCASSGGQVSGANVLTFGAGSRLTVL.